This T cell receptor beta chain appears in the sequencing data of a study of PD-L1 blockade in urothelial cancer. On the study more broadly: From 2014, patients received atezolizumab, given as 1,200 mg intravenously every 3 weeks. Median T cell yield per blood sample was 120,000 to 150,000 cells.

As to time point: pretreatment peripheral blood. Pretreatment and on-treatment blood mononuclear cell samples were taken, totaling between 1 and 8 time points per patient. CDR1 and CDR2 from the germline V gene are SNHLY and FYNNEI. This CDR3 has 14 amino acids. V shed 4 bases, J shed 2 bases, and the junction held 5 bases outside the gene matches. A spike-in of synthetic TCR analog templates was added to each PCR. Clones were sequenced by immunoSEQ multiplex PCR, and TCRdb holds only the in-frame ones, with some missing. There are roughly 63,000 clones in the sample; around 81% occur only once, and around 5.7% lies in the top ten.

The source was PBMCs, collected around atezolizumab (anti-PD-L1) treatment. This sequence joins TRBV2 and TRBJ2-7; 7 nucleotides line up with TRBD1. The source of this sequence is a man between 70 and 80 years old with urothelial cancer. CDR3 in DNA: TGTGCCAGCAGTGGGGGACAGTATCCCTACGAGCAGTACTTC. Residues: CASSGGQYPYEQYF.